These 11 T cell receptor beta chains came from one sample sequenced in a study of cytomegalovirus exposure and HLA in healthy donors. The PCR had 60 Vbeta and 13 Jbeta primers. The table came from immunoSEQ multiplex PCR; TCRdb's copy has only in-frame clones and leaves some out. The sample has more than 85,000 clones, around 79% seen once. Sequencing input: PBMCs. Receptors were obtained from a woman aged 25 to 39 in good health and CMV-seronegative.

The genes are TRBV2 and TRBJ2-3, with D possibly TRBD1 on 6 matching bases. This CDR3 has 15 residues. The V end was cut by 1 base, the J end by 5 bases, with 13 bases between. Germline V gene data show CDR1 as SNHLY and CDR2 as FYNNEI. The CDR3 is CASSEGRTALDTQYF. The CDR3 DNA reads TGTGCCAGCAGTGAAGGAAGGACAGCCCTAGATACGCAGTATTTT. Full variable domain (remainder filled in from reference TRBV2 and TRBJ2-3): EPEVTQTPSHQVTQMGQEVILRCVPISNHLYFYWYRQILGQKVEFLVSFYNNEISEKSEIFDDQFSVERPDGSNFTLKIRSTKLEDSAMYFCASSEGRTALDTQYFGPGTRLTVL.

The J gene is TRBJ1-5, the V gene TRBV18; TRBD1 agrees at 9 bases. The CDR3 covers 15 residues. V trimming: 4 bases; J trimming: 4 bases; junction bases outside the gene matches: 5. Germline V gene sequence: CDR1 KGHSH, CDR2 LQKENI. The CDR3, as DNA: TGTGCCAGCTCACAGACAGGGGGAGGGAATCAGCCCCAGCATTTT. Protein sequence: CASSQTGGGNQPQHF. Full variable domain (outside the CDR3, taken from reference TRBV18 and TRBJ1-5): NAGVMQNPRHLVRRRGQEARLRCSPMKGHSHVYWYRQLPEEGLKFMVYLQKENIIDESGMPKERFSAEFPKEGPSILRIQQVVRGDSAAYFCASSQTGGGNQPQHFGDGTRLSIL.

The CDR3 protein is CASSPPRGINYGYTF. As DNA, the CDR3 is TGTGCCAGCAGTCCTCCCCGGGGGATTAACTATGGCTACACCTTC. V is TRBV6-6 and J is TRBJ1-2; tentative D call: TRBD1 (5 bases). The V and J ends lost 5 bases and 1 base respectively, with 14 bases between them. This CDR3 has 15 residues. Germline loops: CDR1 MNHNY, CDR2 SVGAGI (reference sequence).

This chain connects TRBV30 to TRBJ2-5; the match to TRBD2 covers 10 bases. This CDR3 has 19 residues. Per the germline V gene, CDR1 is GTSNPN and CDR2 is SVGIG (reference sequence). V shed 0 bases, J shed 5 bases, and the junction held 18 bases outside the gene matches. This chain's CDR3 is CAWSVPRIAGGEGGETQYF. Written as DNA, the CDR3 is TGTGCCTGGAGTGTACCGCGAATAGCGGGAGGAGAAGGCGGGGAGACCCAGTACTTC.

CDR3 nucleotides: TGTGCCAGCAGCAACGGACTAGCTCCAGAGACCCAGTACTTC. It specifies CASSNGLAPETQYF. This chain connects TRBV7-2 to TRBJ2-5; 8 bases match TRBD2. V was clipped by 5 bases and J by 4 bases; unmatched bases: 6. Germline V gene lookup returns CDR1 SGHTA and CDR2 FQGNSA. The CDR3 totals 14 residues.

V is TRBV4-1 and J is TRBJ2-3; D may be TRBD1 (5 bases). CDR3 size: 13 residues. Germline CDR1 and CDR2: MGHRA and YSYEKL. Trimming cost V 4 bases and J 7 bases, with 12 bases left between them. The CDR3 DNA sequence: TGCGCCAGCAGCCTAAACCAGGGAAATACGCAGTATTTT. This sequence encodes CASSLNQGNTQYF.

This CDR3 is CASSLEQSSTDTQYF. For the CDR3, the DNA is TGTGCCAGCAGCTTAGAACAGTCTAGCACAGATACGCAGTATTTT. The chain joins TRBV7-2 to TRBJ2-3; D uncertain. V lost 1 base and J 0 bases, leaving 8 bases between the germline ends. Germline values: CDR1 SGHTA, CDR2 FQGNSA. This CDR3 contains 15 residues. Based on the CDR3 plus reference TRBV7-2 and TRBJ2-3, the full variable domain is GAGVSQSPSNKVTEKGKDVELRCDPISGHTALYWYRQSLGQGLEFLIYFQGNSAPDKSGLPSDRFSAERTGGSVSTLTIQRTQQEDSAVYLCASSLEQSSTDTQYFGPGTRLTVL.

As for this clone: The junction departs from germline at one end; a sequencing error may be responsible. The rearrangement uses TRBV18 and TRBJ2-5; 8 bases fit TRBD1. The CDR3 sequence is 12 residues long. Germline values: CDR1 KGHSH, CDR2 LQKENI. The CDR3 DNA reads as TGTGCCAGCTCACCTGACAGGGGAAGGGTTGACTTC. It translates to CASSPDRGRVDF.

The chain recombines TRBV10-3 with TRBJ1-4; a weak D match, TRBD1 (6 bases). Germline values: CDR1 ENHRY, CDR2 SYGVKD. This CDR3 contains 16 residues. The V gene lost 7 bases and the J gene lost 4 bases, with 19 bases spanning the gap. CDR3 nucleotides: TGTGCCATCAAATCGGACGGGGGGGGCGGTAATGAAAAACTGTTTTTT. Translated: CAIKSDGGGGNEKLFF.

The chain combines TRBV5-1 with TRBJ2-7; 10 nucleotides align to TRBD2. CDR1 is SGHRS and CDR2 is YFSETQ in the germline V gene. The CDR3 has 14 amino acids. V shed 6 bases and J 2 bases; nucleotides not matched to a gene: 5. This CDR3 reads CASNIAGGTYEQYF. CDR3 coding DNA: TGCGCCAGCAACATAGCGGGAGGAACCTACGAGCAGTACTTC.

The rearrangement links TRBV13 to TRBJ2-7; 9 bases fit TRBD1. V shed 4 bases, J shed 3 bases, and the junction held 10 bases outside the gene matches. The CDR3 is 16 residues long. Per the germline V gene, CDR1 is PRHDT and CDR2 is FYEKMQ (reference sequence). CDR3 in DNA: TGTGCCAGCAGCTACTACTCCAGGACAGGGGACTACGAGCAGTACTTC. Protein sequence: CASSYYSRTGDYEQYF.